A single sample gave rise to the 28 T cell receptor beta chains below, sequenced in a study of CD8+ T cells in alopecia areata. RNA was isolated and reverse transcribed to cDNA, the sequencing template. Sequencing was performed with immunoSEQ multiplex PCR; in TCRdb, only in-frame clones are kept and a portion is missing. Of about 12,000 clones in the sample, approximately 60% are singletons; the top ten hold about 15%. Alopecia areata patients provided lesional scalp punch biopsies and peripheral blood. The specimen sequenced was skin. Every receptor here comes from a human donor with alopecia areata.

The gene calls are TRBV10-3 and TRBJ2-7; possible D gene TRBD2, 7 bases. The CDR3 is made up of 13 amino acids. Germline assignment: CDR1 ENHRY and CDR2 SYGVKD. Trimming took 0 bases from V and 11 from J, leaving 14 bases between them. CDR3 nucleotide sequence: TGTGCCATCAGTGAGTCGGGGGGGGCCGCAGAGTACTTC. It encodes CAISESGGAAEYF.

The chain links TRBV27 to TRBJ2-1; no definite D call. The CDR3 consists of 16 residues. V was shortened by 5 bases and J by 0 bases, with 14 bases between the two germline ends. Looked up from germline, CDR1 is MNHEY and CDR2 is SMNVEV (reference sequence). Here the CDR3 DNA reads TGTGCCAGCAGTAGGCCTGAGTACAGCTCCTACAATGAGCAGTTCTTC. Amino acids: CASSRPEYSSYNEQFF.

V and J are TRBV5-6 and TRBJ2-5, with 10 nucleotides matching TRBD2. The germline V gene has CDR1 SGHDT and CDR2 YYEEEE. V lost 2 bases, J lost 0 bases, and 7 bases stayed unmatched. This CDR3 region has 17 residues. In DNA, the CDR3 is TGTGCCAGCAGCTTCTCCGGGACTAGCGCGTACCAAGAGACCCAGTACTTC. Residues: CASSFSGTSAYQETQYF.

The rearrangement links TRBV18 to TRBJ1-5; D is uncertain. With 4 bases removed from V and 9 bases from J, the gap between germline ends came to 13 bases. Germline lookup yields CDR1 KGHSH and CDR2 LQKENI. This CDR3 comprises 13 residues. The CDR3: CASSRSEGSPQHF. CDR3 sequence (DNA): TGTGCCAGCTCACGGTCCGAGGGATCGCCCCAGCATTTT.

The V and J genes are TRBV30 and TRBJ2-7; D is unresolved. The CDR3 sequence is 12 residues long. Germline CDR1 reads GTSNPN; CDR2 reads SVGIG (reference sequence). V shed 1 base and J shed 0 bases, with 4 bases lying between them. The CDR3 protein is CAWSGTSYEQYF. For the CDR3, the DNA is TGTGCCTGGAGTGGGACCTCCTACGAGCAGTACTTC.

The gene calls are TRBV7-6 and TRBJ2-7; TRBD1 aligns across 8 bases. In germline, CDR1 is SGHVS, CDR2 FNYEAQ. V dropped 5 bases and J dropped 2; count of bases not matched to a gene: 5. The CDR3 runs to 14 residues. CDR3 region: CASSLDRGPYEQYF. CDR3 sequence (DNA): TGTGCCAGCAGCCTCGACAGGGGTCCCTACGAGCAGTACTTC.

This clone was seen only a few times. The chain joins TRBV6-5 to TRBJ2-7; D may match TRBD1 or TRBD2 (5 bases each). Germline V gene data show CDR1 as MNHEY and CDR2 as SVGAGI. This CDR3 is built from 13 residues. Trimming cost V 6 bases and J 3 bases, with 12 bases left between them. In DNA form, the CDR3 reads TGTGCCAGCAGCCCCGGGACCTACTACGAGCAGTACTTC. Its protein is CASSPGTYYEQYF.

DNA for the CDR3: TGTGCCAGCAGTTACCCGCAGAGGGGTAACAATGAGCAGTTCTTC. It is translated as CASSYPQRGNNEQFF. The chain has TRBV6-5 and TRBJ2-1, with D perhaps TRBD1 or TRBD2 (5 bases each). Germline values: CDR1 MNHEY, CDR2 SVGAGI. The CDR3 sequence is 15 residues long. V was trimmed by 2 bases and J by 5 bases, leaving 13 bases between them.

The chain uses TRBV7-3 and TRBJ2-7; the match to TRBD1 covers 9 bases. The V segment lost 5 bases and the J segment 2 bases; nucleotides outside the gene matches: 10. This CDR3 spans 16 amino acids. Germline V gene data show CDR1 as SGHTA and CDR2 as FQGTGA. The CDR3 DNA sequence: TGTGCCAGCAGCCGAGCCCGGGACAGGGCGGCCTACGAGCAGTACTTC. It specifies CASSRARDRAAYEQYF.

The chain recombines TRBV7-9 with TRBJ2-1; 11 bases map to TRBD1. This CDR3 is 17 amino acids long. CDR1 and CDR2 from the germline V gene are SEHNR and FQNEAQ (reference sequence). V shed 4 bases and J 6 bases; nucleotides not matched to a gene: 11. The chain's CDR3 is CASSSPGTGGPSNEQFF. For the CDR3, the DNA is TGTGCCAGCAGCTCCCCCGGGACAGGGGGTCCAAGCAATGAGCAGTTCTTC.

This clone was seen only a few times. The chain links TRBV7-9 to TRBJ2-7; D is ambiguous. The CDR3 extends over 11 amino acids. V was pared by 4 bases and J by 3 bases, with 4 bases between. CDR1 is SEHNR and CDR2 is FQNEAQ in the germline V gene (reference sequence). CDR3 protein: CASSSIYEQYF. The CDR3 bases are TGTGCCAGCAGCTCGATCTACGAGCAGTACTTC.

This chain connects TRBV5-1 to TRBJ2-3, with TRBD2 matching 7 bases. The V and J ends lost 6 bases and 4 bases, in that order; junction bases with no gene match: 11. This CDR3 region has 15 residues. Germline-derived CDR1 and CDR2 are SGHRS and YFSETQ. DNA of the CDR3: TGCGCCAGCAACCTTGAGGCTAGCGGTTCAGATACGCAGTATTTT. Translation gives CASNLEASGSDTQYF.

This sequence joins TRBV5-4 and TRBJ2-5, with a possible D match to TRBD1 (6 bases). V shed 4 bases and J shed 0 bases, with 13 bases lying between them. The germline gives CDR1 SGHNT, CDR2 YYREEE (reference sequence). CDR3 length: 15 residues. The CDR3 sequence: CASSTEGVYQETQYF. Here the CDR3 DNA reads TGTGCCAGCAGCACAGAGGGGGTTTACCAAGAGACCCAGTACTTC.

The DNA for the CDR3 is TGTGCCAGCTCGTCCAGCCTTGCGGGGGAAGGCTACACCTTC. Encoded protein: CASSSSLAGEGYTF. V and J are TRBV18 and TRBJ1-2; D might be TRBD1 (5 bases). Germline CDR1 is KGHSH and CDR2 is LQKENI. Between the trimmed V and J ends, which lost 6 bases and 8 bases, there was a span of 19 bases. The CDR3 loop spans 14 amino acids. The whole variable domain, filled in from reference TRBV18 and TRBJ1-2, reads NAGVMQNPRHLVRRRGQEARLRCSPMKGHSHVYWYRQLPEEGLKFMVYLQKENIIDESGMPKERFSAEFPKEGPSILRIQQVVRGDSAAYFCASSSSLAGEGYTFGSGTRLTVV.

The chain uses TRBV28 and TRBJ2-7; perhaps TRBD2 as D (6 bases). Germline loops: CDR1 MDHEN, CDR2 SYDVKM. With 7 bases removed from V and 6 bases from J, the gap between germline ends came to 19 bases. CDR3 size: 14 residues. CDR3 in amino acids: CASTPRDFASEQYF. DNA of the CDR3: TGTGCCAGCACCCCGCGGGACTTCGCCAGCGAGCAGTACTTC.

The V call is TRBV4-2, the J call TRBJ2-3; TRBD2 aligns across 14 bases. Germline trimming cut 4 bases from V and 2 bases from J; bases unmatched to any gene: 8. CDR3 size: 18 residues. Germline V gene sequence: CDR1 LGHNA, CDR2 YNFKEQ. CDR3 amino acids: CASSPSRTSGGNTDTQYF. Here the CDR3 DNA reads TGTGCCAGCAGCCCGTCCAGGACTAGCGGGGGGAACACAGATACGCAGTATTTT.

The gene calls are TRBV2 and TRBJ2-1; 8 bases align to TRBD1. The CDR3 has 13 amino acids. The germline V gene encodes CDR1 SNHLY and CDR2 FYNNEI. V lost 5 bases to trimming and J lost 5 bases; unmatched junction nucleotides: 2. This CDR3 reads CASSPGQDNEQFF. In nucleotides, the CDR3 is TGTGCCAGCAGTCCGGGACAGGACAATGAGCAGTTCTTC.

The chain carries TRBV10-3 and TRBJ1-4; TRBD1 agrees at 12 bases. Germline V CDR1 and CDR2: ENHRY, SYGVKD. The CDR3 runs to 15 residues. The ends lost 4 bases at V and 6 bases at J; junction bases unmatched: 3. The CDR3 nucleotides read TGTGCCATCAGTGGGGACAGGGGGCGCGATGAAAAACTGTTTTTT. It specifies CAISGDRGRDEKLFF.

The rearrangement uses TRBV2 and TRBJ2-1; 8 nucleotides match TRBD1. CDR1 and CDR2 from the germline V gene are SNHLY and FYNNEI. The CDR3 contains 14 residues. V lost 9 bases to trimming and J lost 7 bases; unmatched junction nucleotides: 11. For the CDR3, the DNA is TGTGCCAGGGACCGGGACAGGATATCGAATGAGCAGTTCTTC. It translates to CARDRDRISNEQFF.

The chain recombines TRBV27 with TRBJ2-5; D possibly corresponds to TRBD2 (5 bases). The CDR3 contains 17 residues. Per germline, CDR1 MNHEY and CDR2 SMNVEV (reference sequence). The ends were cut back, 4 bases at V and 0 bases at J, with 18 bases in the middle. The CDR3 nucleotides are TGTGCCAGCAGTTCCTCCCGATTCCTCGGGAACCAAGAGACCCAGTACTTC. It yields the protein CASSSSRFLGNQETQYF.

The V gene is TRBV4-1, the J gene TRBJ2-7; TRBD2 might be the D (6 bases). The V and J ends lost 1 base and 6 bases respectively, with 13 bases between them. The CDR3 contains 14 residues. Germline assignment: CDR1 MGHRA and CDR2 YSYEKL. The CDR3 reads CASSQVLRGGEQYF. Here the CDR3 DNA reads TGCGCCAGCAGCCAAGTTTTAAGGGGAGGCGAGCAGTACTTC.

This clone has more than one count but fewer than ten. V gene TRBV6-5 combines with J gene TRBJ2-7; a possible D gene is TRBD1 (6 bases). The CDR3 has 11 amino acids. V was trimmed by 2 bases and J by 10 bases, leaving 9 bases between them. From germline, CDR1 is MNHEY and CDR2 SVGAGI. The chain's CDR3 is CASSYGGSQYF. The DNA of the CDR3 is TGTGCCAGCAGTTACGGGGGCTCACAGTACTTC.

This clone was counted a few times. The same CDR3 also results from other DNA sequences found in this sample. The J gene is TRBJ2-3, the V gene TRBV7-9; D might be TRBD1 (6 bases). CDR3 size: 13 residues. V shed 6 bases and J shed 4 bases, with 11 bases lying between them. Germline CDR1 is SEHNR and CDR2 is FQNEAQ (reference sequence). CDR3 region: CASSPRGPDTQYF. CDR3 DNA sequence: TGTGCCAGCAGTCCCAGGGGCCCAGATACGCAGTATTTT.

The rearrangement uses TRBV25-1 and TRBJ1-5; D perhaps matches TRBD1 (5 bases). Germline V gives CDR1 MGHDK, CDR2 SYGVNS. The CDR3 is made up of 14 amino acids. V was cut by 5 bases and J by 1 base, with 9 bases left in between. CDR3 nucleotide sequence: TGTGCCAGCAGTTGGGGGGACAGCAATCAGCCCCAGCATTTT. Residues: CASSWGDSNQPQHF.

A word on this clone: At the DNA level, this CDR3 is encoded by other sequences in the same sample as well. The genes are TRBV9 and TRBJ1-2, with 9 nucleotides matching TRBD1. With V trimmed by 3 bases and J by 2 bases, 5 bases remained unmatched. This CDR3 has 15 residues. Looked up from germline, CDR1 is SGDLS and CDR2 is YYNGEE. The CDR3 DNA is TGTGCCAGCAGCGAAACCGGGACAGGGAACTATGGCTACACCTTC. Amino acids: CASSETGTGNYGYTF.

This clone was seen only once. The rearrangement uses TRBV6-5 and TRBJ2-3, with TRBD1 matching over 10 bases. CDR1 and CDR2 (germline): MNHEY, SVGAGI. V gave up 8 bases and J gave up 4 bases; unmatched junction bases: 6. CDR3 length: 14 amino acids. CDR3 in DNA: TGTGCCAGCGGGGACAGGGGAGGGGCAGATACGCAGTATTTT. Protein product: CASGDRGGADTQYF.

This clone appeared once. This chain connects TRBV5-4 to TRBJ2-1; 7 bases agree with TRBD2. After removal of 4 bases from V and 0 bases from J, the junction contained 7 bases not matched to a gene. CDR1 SGHNT and CDR2 YYREEE come from the germline V gene (reference sequence). The CDR3 consists of 16 residues. CDR3 coding DNA: TGTGCCAGCAGCCCGGAGCGGGGAAGCTCCTACAATGAGCAGTTCTTC. It is translated as CASSPERGSSYNEQFF.

The CDR3, as DNA: TGTGCCAGCAGCGCGGACAGGGTCCAGGGCTACACCTTC. Translating it yields CASSADRVQGYTF. This rearrangement joins TRBV9 to TRBJ1-2, with 8 bases fitting TRBD1. V shed 3 bases and J 8 bases; nucleotides not matched to a gene: 6. The CDR3 totals 13 residues. Germline CDR1 and CDR2: SGDLS and YYNGEE.